This TCR beta chain was retrieved from a study of control samples from healthy donors and cancer patients. The repertoire was sequenced with immunoSEQ multiplex PCR; TCRdb's copy has only in-frame clones and lacks some. Of 120,000 to 150,000 clones in the sample, roughly 93% were seen once. Germline-derived CDR1 and CDR2 are MDHEN and SYDVKM. V was clipped by 5 bases and J by 6 bases; unmatched bases: 10. The CDR3 runs to 15 residues. The genes are TRBV28 and TRBJ1-1; TRBD1 aligns across 9 bases. The sample consisted of blood. The clonotype comes from a young man in good health. The CDR3 DNA follows: TGTGCCAGCAGTCCTAAGACAGGGGGGAGCGCTGAAGCTTTCTTT. It specifies CASSPKTGGSAEAFF.